This note documents a single TCR beta chain sequence. Its antigen target is currently unknown. Per-base qualities were not stored, and no clone one base away is much larger. Donors were approximately 42 systemically healthy Caucasian individuals from Russia aged roughly 6 to 90 years. Each donor gave roughly 9.5 milliliters of peripheral blood, collected into EDTA-treated Vacutainer tubes. PBMCs were isolated by Ficoll-Paque density-gradient centrifugation, with at least 6.5 million obtained per sample. Total RNA, at least 5 micrograms per sample, was extracted from PBMCs with Trizol reagent. Naive CD45RAhigh/CD27high T cell percentages were measured by flow cytometry on a PBMC aliquot from every donor. This sample is drawn from a study of blood T cells in healthy people across ages (dated by TCRdb to between 2015 and 2017). Concerning the study at large: In model experiments, template switching captured roughly one uniquely barcoded TCR beta cDNA molecule for every two T cells. To avoid experimental bias, donors of different ages were randomly spread across the sequencing lanes. To track age-related changes in TCR beta repertoire diversity, the study relied on deep sequencing normalized with unique cDNA molecular identifiers. The study analyzed two additional independent replicas of 1 million unique cDNA reads from the same blood draw for two donors, one aged 18 to 30 and one aged 80 or older. Donors were grouped into four age groups: young (average roughly 17 years), middle-aged (around 39), aged (around 56) and long-lived (about 82).

CDR1 and CDR2 (MNHEY, SMNVEV) derive from the germline V gene (reference sequence). V drops 0 bases and J drops 3 bases, leaving 12 bases in between. From cysteine to phenylalanine, the CDR3 is 15 amino acids long. Solely the CDR3 DNA is kept, with 45 bases framed from the first base. The method behind the library was 5' RACE. The listed sequencing device is Illumina HiSeq 2500. A second PCR of 7 to 11 cycles was performed with a sample-barcoded 5' primer and a J-beta primer mix. A unique molecular identifier was introduced onto each TCR beta cDNA molecule by a template-switch 5' adaptor carrying 12 random nucleotides. At least 2.5 million CDR3-containing paired-end reads were obtained from each sample. First-strand cDNA was synthesized from all RNA with the Mint cDNA synthesis kit, primed by a TRBC-specific oligonucleotide. After uracil-DNA glycosylase treatment, a first 18-cycle PCR used universal primers M1SS and BC2_uni_R on all cDNA. The published analysis was carried out like this. Normalization of each sample was performed by random selection of 1 million high-quality reads, each carrying a distinct molecular identifier. Instead of being binned into consensus sequences, reads that shared molecular identifiers were thrown out. CDR3 identification, clonotype clustering and error correction used MiTCR with a Q25 quality threshold and the strictest error-elimination algorithm. A nonparametric unseen species model with Euler transformation was used to estimate a lower bound on total TCR beta diversity. TCRdb reprocessing: public reads trimmed at Q25 with fastp, clones called with MiXCR, in-frame beta chains kept. Records with the same CDR3 protein are collapsed into one entry carrying the most frequent genes and DNA. What appears here as the V and J calls and clone size reflects TCRdb's work, not the paper's. The sample table lists over 600,000 distinct CDR3 sequences, about 42% of them with a count of one. About a sixth of the sample is held by the ten biggest clonotypes.

General findings and caveats noted by the study authors: Because donor CMV infection status was unknown, age-related changes in expanded clonotypes were potentially confounded. Observed TCR beta diversity correlated strongly with the percentage of naive T cells measured by flow cytometry. Conclusive comparison of naive and antigen-experienced compartments was prevented by the profiling of bulk unsorted PBMCs. Estimates of total diversity from one million sequenced T cells were regarded as lower bounds and underestimates. Compared with the aged group, the long-lived group had more naive CD4+ T cells, fewer expanded clones and increased TCR diversity, suggesting age selection. Observed TCR beta diversity per million T cells fell roughly linearly with age, and a significant reduction was already apparent by age roughly 40.

The sample comprised blood. The source is an elderly man in good health. The V gene is TRBV27 and the J gene is TRBJ2-7; tentative D gene TRBD2, with 6 bases matching. The DNA sequence is given as TGTGCCAGCAGTTTATCGATGGGGGGAGGCTACGAGCAGTACTTC. Its amino acids are CASSLSMGGGYEQYF.